The text below deals with one T cell receptor (beta chain). The data were taken from a study of control samples from healthy donors and cancer patients. Data came from immunoSEQ multiplex PCR; TCRdb stores just in-frame clones and leaves some out. The sample yields some 130,000 clones, about 93% seen once. The CDR3 covers 15 residues. V was shortened by 1 base and J by 4 bases, with 14 bases between the two germline ends. Germline V CDR1 and CDR2: LGHNA, YNFKEQ. The chain couples TRBV4-2 to TRBJ2-7, with a possible D match to TRBD2 (5 bases). This TCR was recovered from a man in his fifties with head and neck cancer. The sequenced sample consisted of PBMCs. This CDR3 reads CASSQVVSEGYEQYF. CDR3 in DNA: TGTGCCAGCAGCCAAGTCGTCTCTGAGGGATACGAGCAGTACTTC.